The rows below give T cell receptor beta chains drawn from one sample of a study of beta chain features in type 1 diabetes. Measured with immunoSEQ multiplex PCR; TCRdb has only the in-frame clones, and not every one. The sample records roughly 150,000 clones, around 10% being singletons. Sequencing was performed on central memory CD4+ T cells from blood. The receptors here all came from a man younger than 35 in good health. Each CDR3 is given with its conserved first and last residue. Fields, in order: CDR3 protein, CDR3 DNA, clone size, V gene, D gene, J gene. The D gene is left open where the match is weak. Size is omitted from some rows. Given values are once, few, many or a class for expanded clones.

CASSHGTTLNTEAFF | TGTGCCAGCAGCCACGGGACAACCTTGAACACTGAAGCTTTCTTT | - | TRBV4-2 | - | TRBJ1-1
CARSGTNYGYTF | TGTGCGAGGTCCGGGACTAACTATGGCTACACCTTC | - | TRBV19 | - | TRBJ1-2
CSVRDRGSGQPQHF | TGCAGCGTCCGGGACAGGGGGTCCGGTCAGCCCCAGCATTTT | - | TRBV29-1 | TRBD1 | TRBJ1-5
CASSVVGQGSRQYF | TGTGCCAGCAGCGTAGTGGGACAGGGTAGTCGTCAGTACTTC | few | TRBV11-2 | TRBD1 | TRBJ2-4
CASSQALGFGGYTF | TGCGCCAGCAGCCAAGCCTTAGGCTTCGGCGGCTACACCTTC | many | TRBV4-3 | - | TRBJ1-2
CASSLDQASGRSSYNEQFF | TGTGCCAGCAGCTTGGATCAGGCTAGCGGGAGGAGCTCCTACAATGAGCAGTTCTTC | - | TRBV5-4 | TRBD2 | TRBJ2-1
CASSLNRASGEQYF | TGTGCCAGCAGCTTAAACAGAGCCTCGGGGGAGCAGTACTTC | many | TRBV7-2 | - | TRBJ2-7
CASSQGQNTGELFF | TGCGCCAGCAGCCAAGGACAGAACACCGGGGAGCTGTTTTTT | few | TRBV4-3 | - | TRBJ2-2
CASQGEPNEQFF | TGTGCCTCCCAGGGGGAGCCCAATGAGCAGTTCTTC | many | TRBV10-3 | TRBD1 | TRBJ2-1
CASSLRTSGRISFHNEQFF | TGTGCCAGCAGCTTGAGGACTAGCGGGAGGATCTCCTTCCACAATGAGCAGTTCTTC | few | TRBV11-2 | TRBD2 | TRBJ2-1
CAISAQTGKVFF | TGTGCCATCAGTGCCCAGACAGGGAAGGTTTTCTTC | - | TRBV10-3 | TRBD1 | TRBJ2-1
CASSKLQKGPGSPLHF | TGTGCCAGCAGCAAACTCCAAAAGGGACCTGGATCACCCCTCCACTTT | few | TRBV21-1 | - | TRBJ1-6
CASSPRRAVYGYTF | TGTGCCAGCAGCCCACGGAGGGCGGTCTATGGCTACACCTTC | few | TRBV5-4 | - | TRBJ1-2
CASSSQMGGHEKLFF | TGTGCCAGCAGCTCCCAGATGGGGGGACATGAAAAACTGTTTTTT | few | TRBV7-9 | - | TRBJ1-4
CASSRTSRGIYGYTF | TGTGCCAGCAGCCGCACCTCCCGGGGGATCTATGGCTACACCTTC | few | TRBV6-5 | - | TRBJ1-2
CASSRGLGELFF | TGTGCCAGCAGCCGCGGCCTCGGGGAGCTGTTTTTT | few | TRBV11-2 | - | TRBJ2-2
CASSVGGHLDEKLFF | TGTGCCAGCAGCGTAGGGGGACACCTAGATGAAAAACTGTTTTTT | few | TRBV9 | - | TRBJ1-4
CASSPQAGGVSPLHF | TGTGCCAGCAGCCCCCAGGCAGGCGGGGTTTCACCCCTCCACTTT | few | TRBV9 | - | TRBJ1-6
CSVRKTNEKLFF | TGCAGCGTAAGAAAAACGAATGAAAAACTGTTTTTT | few | TRBV29-1 | - | TRBJ1-4
CASSLAPGVNSPLHF | TGTGCCAGCAGCTTAGCGCCGGGGGTGAATTCACCCCTCCACTTT | many | TRBV7-9 | - | TRBJ1-6
CASSLYPPRDTQYF | TGTGCCAGCAGTTTATACCCGCCGAGAGATACGCAGTATTTT | - | TRBV27 | - | TRBJ2-3
CASSFLAKNIQYF | TGTGCCAGCAGCTTCCTAGCCAAAAACATTCAGTACTTC | - | TRBV7-9 | - | TRBJ2-4